The following is a T cell receptor beta chain sequence with its context. Its antigen is currently not known. A read error is possible here, since a much larger clone lies one base away. Since no conserved phenylalanine or tryptophan closes the CDR3, a read error is the likely cause. Interpreted using the paper, the time point label stands for: newly diagnosed GD, antithyroid drugs for less than 3 months. RNA was extracted from PBMCs in TRIzol for both TCR sequencing and RNA sequencing. The diagnosis of Graves' disease followed American Thyroid Association guidelines. Patients for the study were recruited at an endocrinology department in Xi'an, China. From each patient, around 9 milliliters of peripheral blood was collected into an EDTA anticoagulant tube. Ficoll Paque Plus density gradient separation was used to isolate PBMCs, and no further T cell sorting was done. An Agilent 2100 Bioanalyzer and agarose gel were used to check RNA quality, and a NanoDrop 2000 was used to measure RNA concentration.

This entry is derived from a study of regulatory T cells in long-lasting Graves disease (dated by TCRdb to about 2021). Looking at the study overall: Newly diagnosed Graves' disease patients had taken antithyroid drugs for less than 3 months. Patients with persistent Graves' disease were compared with patients with newly diagnosed Graves' disease using TCR sequencing and RNA sequencing of peripheral blood. The study was registered as a clinical trial and conducted in China. A total of 33 samples underwent TCR sequencing, from 13 patients with persistent Graves' disease and 20 or so patients with newly diagnosed Graves' disease. Study-wide findings and limitations: Lower TCR Shannon entropy and fewer highly expanded clones were observed in persistent Graves' disease patients than in newly diagnosed patients, which suggested clonal expansion. As a limitation, the authors acknowledged that the small sample size may reduce accuracy. More public clonotypes were shared among persistent patients (2,741) than among newly diagnosed patients (roughly 1,000). Because the primary lesion, thyroid tissue, could not be accessed, the study looked at peripheral blood alone. Sequencing and analysis were limited to the TCR beta chain.

The library came from multiplex PCR. Sequencer: Illumina HiSeq 4000. TCR beta libraries were built with iRepertoire HTBI primers and Arm-PCR amplification of CDR3 regions. Before sequencing, the PCR products underwent gel purification. Turning to the authors' computational methods: Across samples, 60 to 75 TRBV and 15 or so TRBJ segments were identified and used for gene usage analysis of CDR3 amino acid clonotypes. Filtered high-quality paired reads were merged into contigs using COPE and FqMerger. Contigs were aligned with BLAST to IMGT TRBV, TRBD and TRBJ reference genes, and CDR3 was defined per IMGT. Highly expanded clones were defined as clonotypes with a frequency above 0.1%. Shannon entropy was used to measure repertoire diversity, and the Gini coefficient was used to measure V-J evenness. Public clonotypes were defined as clonotypes shared by more than one individual. TCRdb cleaned the public reads at Q25 with fastp, built clones with MiXCR and kept in-frame beta chains. For every CDR3 protein sequence, its rows merge into one entry that carries the most common genes and DNA. The V and J calls follow TCRdb's processing rather than the paper's. A total of 550,000 to 700,000 distinct CDR3 sequences appear in this sample, 16% of them only once. The top ten clonotypes cover 9.5% to 15% of the sample.

These data are also associated with another study on T cells in Graves' hyperthyroidism and ophthalmopathy. The second source states: Stable Graves' hyperthyroidism was defined as the absence of progression to ophthalmopathy over 18 months of follow-up. Hyperthyroidism patients were newly diagnosed, with disease duration under 2 months, and aged 18 to 65 years. Exclusion was applied to patients with uncontrolled infections, other autoimmune diseases, pregnancy or lactation. Clinical symptoms, serum thyroxine and TRAb, thyroid ultrasound, and orbital computed tomography formed the basis for the diagnoses. The TCR CDR3 was subjected to a first round of RT-PCR using the HTBI primer set and the Qiagen OneStep RT-PCR kit. Most expanded thyroid clonotypes (frequency above 0.001) were also detected in blood, a finding suggesting that blood repertoires may reflect thyroid immune responses. A model built on a 13 V-J signature distinguished ophthalmopathy from stable hyperthyroidism, reaching 87.88% sensitivity and 81.08% specificity in cross-validation and 80%/75% in testing. During validation, the model predicted progression to ophthalmopathy a median of about 6.3 months ahead of onset, with just under 71% sensitivity and more than 72% specificity. To identify distinguishing TCR V-J signatures, a discovery cohort of about 100 patients was used, comprising 43 with Graves' ophthalmopathy and some 57 with stable Graves' hyperthyroidism. Prospective prediction of ophthalmopathy was tested in an independent validation cohort of about 19 hyperthyroidism patients and around 16 patients who later progressed to ophthalmopathy. The 100 discovery patients were divided at random into training and test sets in a 7:3 ratio. In about 6 Graves' hyperthyroidism patients, the study also compared T-cell repertoires from thyroid tissue with T-cell repertoires from blood. After sampling, hyperthyroidism patients received methimazole starting at 30 mg daily, and ophthalmopathy patients received high-dose intravenous methylprednisolone. A second multiplex PCR round built the libraries, followed by size selection and purification. The libraries were sequenced on an Illumina HiSeq2000 using paired-end 100 bp reads. Raw data were processed with SOAPnuke, discarding reads with adapters, uncalled bases, mean Phred below 15, or no exact constant-primer or identifier match. COPE v1.2.5 was used to merge high-quality paired reads, and clonotypes were defined as unique nucleotide sequences. MiTCR v1.1 was used to align the clonotypes against IMGT TRBV, TRBD and TRBJ reference segments. The analysis was restricted to V-J combinations with a frequency above 0.0001, which together covered 99% to 99.2% of the repertoires. The TCS score was defined as the ratio of F50 (clonal expansion) to E x V (chaos), calculated using BLOSUM62-based TCRdist between CDR3 peptides within each V-J. Welch's t-statistics and random forest reduced roughly 540 V-J features to 13, which were used in a naive Bayes classifier (R e1071). No statistical method was used to fix the sample size in advance, and group allocation was not hidden from the investigators. The paper reports TCR Vbeta CDR3 sequencing of some 140 peripheral blood samples: fewer than 50 ophthalmopathy, 75 to 80 hyperthyroidism and around 17 progressor patients.

The sequence was collected from a man in his late teens or twenties with Graves disease. Donor details come from another sample of the same person, matched by shared clones. Material: peripheral blood mononuclear cells (PBMCs), obtained at new diagnosis, from a patient treated with antithyroid drugs.

In nucleotides, the sequence is TGTGCCAGCAGCTTGGGAGTAGTCAGGGGGCCGGAGACCCAGTACCTC. It translates as CASSLGVVRGPETQYL. This chain joins TRBV5-5 to TRBJ2-5, and TRBD1 aligns with 8 junction nucleotides. The V end gives up 0 bases and the J end 5 bases, leaving 9 bases in the junction not matched to a gene. As encoded in the germline V gene (reference sequence), CDR1 is SGHKS while CDR2 is YYEKEE. Termini included, the CDR3 measures 16 amino acids. Only CDR3 DNA is held: 48 bases, read in frame from base 1.